This is a list of T cell receptor beta chains from one sample in a study of post-analysis software for immune sequencing data. TCRdb processed the PCR reads anew with MiXCR; each CDR3 protein has one entry. Of roughly 580,000 distinct CDR3 sequences detected, around 40% appear once; the ten largest clones hold more than 1.5%. The sequencing input was blood. These TCRs come from a girl aged 5-17 years with multiple sclerosis. CDR3s include the opening cysteine and the closing phenylalanine or tryptophan. D genes are given only for firm matches. For some rows the clone size is stated as once, few or many, or as a class when expanded; others skip it.

TRBJ2-1 - TRBV20-1 - CSARKGSGGGTEQFF TGCAGTGCTAGGAAAGGGTCGGGCGGAGGGACCGAGCAGTTCTTC
TRBJ1-1 - TRBV4-1 few CASSPTGEWNTEAFF TGCGCCAGCAGCCCCACCGGAGAATGGAACACTGAAGCTTTCTTT
TRBJ2-1 TRBD2 TRBV5-1 many CASSATSGSYNEQFF TGCGCCAGCAGCGCGACTAGCGGGAGTTACAATGAGCAGTTCTTC
TRBJ2-7 TRBD2 TRBV11-2 - CASSDSGSSSYEQYF TGTGCCAGCAGCGACAGCGGGAGTAGTTCCTACGAGCAGTACTTC
TRBJ1-2 - TRBV28 few CASSFLADYGYTF TGTGCCAGCAGTTTTTTGGCGGATTATGGCTACACCTTC
TRBJ2-5 - TRBV12-3/TRBV12-4 - CASGSTNQETQYF TGTGCCAGCGGATCAACGAACCAAGAGACCCAGTACTTC
TRBJ2-7 TRBD1 TRBV5-1 few CASSLGRDSSYEQYF TGCGCCAGCAGCTTGGGCCGGGACAGCAGCTACGAGCAGTACTTC
TRBJ2-6 - TRBV7-9 few CASSTDRFSGANVLTF TGTGCCAGCAGCACAGACAGGTTCTCTGGGGCCAACGTCCTGACTTTC
TRBJ2-1 TRBD1 TRBV7-2 - CASSRTGGNEQFF TGTGCCAGCAGCAGGACAGGGGGTAATGAGCAGTTCTTC
TRBJ1-1 - TRBV7-9 - CASSLAPSAFF TGTGCCAGCAGCTTGGCCCCCAGCGCTTTCTTT
TRBJ2-3 TRBD1 TRBV6-4 few CASSDSQGATDTQYF TGTGCCAGCAGTGACTCACAGGGGGCCACAGATACGCAGTATTTT
TRBJ1-2 TRBD1 TRBV29-1 few CSVDQGVGPNYGYTF TGCAGCGTTGACCAGGGGGTCGGCCCCAACTATGGCTACACCTTC
TRBJ1-2 - TRBV12-3/TRBV12-4 once CASRDAWDYGYTF TGTGCCAGCAGAGACGCTTGGGACTATGGCTACACCTTC
TRBJ2-1 - TRBV12-3/TRBV12-4 - CASSPGRDRANEQFF TGTGCCAGCAGTCCGGGCAGGGATCGGGCCAATGAGCAGTTCTTC
TRBJ2-7 - TRBV12-5 - CASGNTFPEQYF TGTGCTAGTGGCAATACCTTTCCCGAGCAGTACTTC
TRBJ1-1 - TRBV6-1 - CASSPTYYTEAFF TGTGCCAGCAGCCCAACATACTACACTGAAGCTTTCTTT
TRBJ2-7 - TRBV5-1 - CASSFRPSDEQYF TGCGCCAGCAGCTTTAGGCCCTCGGACGAGCAGTACTTC
TRBJ2-1 TRBD2 TRBV11-3 few CASSLGGTVNEQFF TGTGCCAGCAGCTTGGGGGGGACCGTGAATGAGCAGTTCTTC
TRBJ2-7 - TRBV10-2 - CASTQHRVYEQYF TGCGCCAGCACCCAGCACCGGGTCTACGAGCAGTACTTC
TRBJ2-5 TRBD2 TRBV5-1 few CASGPGGIAGGETQYF TGCGCCAGTGGACCCGGAGGGATAGCGGGGGGAGAGACCCAGTACTTC
TRBJ2-2 - TRBV12-3/TRBV12-4 few CASSLGGGELFF TGTGCCAGCAGTTTAGGGGGCGGGGAGCTGTTTTTT
TRBJ1-2 - TRBV10-3 - CAINTSGLSGYTF TGTGCCATCAATACAAGTGGCCTTTCTGGCTACACCTTC